The subject of this entry is one TCR beta chain. The CDR3 runs 15 residues. Trimming removed 2 bases at V and 8 bases at J, with 18 bases between. Germline values: CDR1 KGHSY, CDR2 FQNENV. This entry comes from a study of blood T cell repertoires in COVID-19. Across the whole study: Sites across the United States, Italy and Spain contributed samples from acute and convalescent COVID-19. T cells, B-cell-depleted T cells, or PBMCs supplied cDNA or gDNA.

Methods used by the authors: Quantification of nucleated cells was approximated via reference gene primer amplification. Assay: immunoSEQ multiplex PCR; the TCRdb copy retains only in-frame clones and omits some. V and J calls plus clone size are reproduced from that table; the DNA served to infer D and trimming. The sample lists around 330,000 clones, around nine tenths occurring once. The rearrangement links TRBV16 to TRBJ1-2; D may be TRBD1 (6 bases). Source material: peripheral blood. This clonotype was sampled from a woman aged 50 to 60 with active or convalescent COVID-19. CDR3 DNA: TGTGCCAGCAGCCAACGGGAAGGGACATTGAGCGGCTACACCTTC. This gives the protein CASSQREGTLSGYTF.